This TCR beta chain comes out of a study of blood T cells in healthy people across ages. CDR1 and CDR2 from the germline V gene are SGHRS and YFSETQ. There are 13 residues in the CDR3. The V end lost 5 bases, the J end lost 6 bases, and 13 bases lay between the germline ends. It was with a sample-barcoded 5' primer and a J-beta primer mix that a second PCR of roughly 7 to 12 cycles was run. TCRdb processed the 5' RACE reads anew with MiXCR; each CDR3 protein has one entry. This table holds hundreds of thousands of distinct CDR3 sequences, about 28% found once. The source is a woman older than 75 in good health. The rearrangement joins TRBV5-1 to TRBJ2-3; TRBD2 is a possible D gene (6 bases). Sequencing input: blood. For the CDR3, the DNA is TGCGCCAGCAGGTTGCCGGAGGGGGATACGCAGTATTTT. This gives the protein CASRLPEGDTQYF.